This TCR beta chain is from a study of blood T cell repertoires in COVID-19. Trimming took 10 bases from V and 4 from J, leaving 10 bases between them. The germline V gene encodes CDR1 ENHRY and CDR2 SYGVKD. The CDR3 extends over 11 amino acids. The authors' processing: For nucleated cells, counts were estimated from reference gene primer amplification. The repertoire was sequenced with immunoSEQ multiplex PCR; TCRdb's copy has only in-frame clones and lacks some. The DNA gave D and trimming, while V, J and clone size come from that table. Of some 150,000 clones in the sample, 70% to 90% were seen once.

The specimen sequenced was peripheral blood. This sequence joins TRBV10-3 and TRBJ1-1; no firm D call. This clonotype originated in a woman between 40 and 55 years old with active or convalescent COVID-19. The CDR3 here is CATTRGTEAFF. The CDR3 bases are TGTGCCACAACAAGAGGCACTGAAGCTTTCTTT.